This TCR beta chain is drawn from a study of cytomegalovirus exposure and HLA in healthy donors. Comments on this clone: Antigen unknown.

It was with 60 Vbeta and 13 Jbeta primers that the PCR ran. The method was immunoSEQ multiplex PCR; TCRdb's version includes in-frame clones alone and lacks a portion of them. The sample lists about 200,000 clones, 70% to 80% occurring once. The CDR3 covers 14 residues. The V gene end was trimmed by 3 bases and the J gene end by 5 bases; junction bases not matched to a gene: 6. From germline, CDR1 is SGHRS and CDR2 YFSETQ. Study-wide findings and caveats: In an earlier analysis, most TCR beta V segments were productive about 87% or about 30% of the time. A list of 150 or so TCR beta chains associated with cytomegalovirus was given. V segments that were indistinguishable, TRBV6-2 and TRBV6-3 among them, were omitted from analysis.

The V and J genes are TRBV5-1 and TRBJ1-1, with 8 bases identical to TRBD1. Sequenced material: PBMCs. The sequence was obtained from a woman aged 25 to 39 in good health and CMV-seronegative. The CDR3 is CASSYRTGITEAFF. The CDR3 DNA sequence: TGCGCCAGCAGCTACCGGACAGGGATAACTGAAGCTTTCTTT.